The present entry profiles one TCR beta chain with its context. Its antigen is unidentified. These data come from a study of T cell repertoires in cytomegalovirus infection. About the study: CMV epitopes in the study were HLA-C-restricted (recently identified) and HLA-B-restricted (well studied). CMV infection plus the matching HLA type was flagged by public TCR beta signatures.

Findings of the study overall: The ex vivo response was dominated by HLA-C-restricted CMV-specific TCR beta clonotypes.

J lost 10 bases, V lost 2 bases, and 8 bases had no gene match. The CDR3 totals 15 residues. Germline values: CDR1 MNHNS, CDR2 SASEGT. TCRdb re-called the reads through MiXCR, storing one row per CDR3 protein. In the table there are about 400,000 distinct CDR3 sequences, roughly a third of which are singletons. This TCR came from a human donor in good health (CMV status not recorded). Some clones in this sample may be carry-over from other donors' samples. The material sequenced was cultured PBMCs, taken from culture after CMV antigen stimulation. V usage is TRBV6-1 and J usage is TRBJ1-6, with TRBD1 matching over 7 bases. This CDR3 reads CASSEPAGGGSPLHF. The CDR3 region has the DNA TGTGCCAGCAGTGAACCGGCAGGGGGAGGATCACCCCTCCACTTT.